Below, 18 T cell receptor beta chains from the same sample are listed, as sequenced in a study of cytomegalovirus exposure and HLA in healthy donors (dated by TCRdb to the late 2010s). Receptor libraries were prepared by the immunoSEQ multiplex PCR assay. For the multiplex PCR, a mixture combining 60 forward primers for TCR Vbeta segments and 13 reverse primers for TCR Jbeta segments was used. In its TCRdb copy, this immuneACCESS table keeps in-frame sequences only and misses some clones. Where compared with another copy, unresolved V genes explain less than half of these, and the others have no known cause. The sample contains around 200,000 clones, 65% to 80% of them found a single time. The ten largest clonotypes hold 0.22% of the sample. Sequencing input: PBMCs. Receptors were obtained from a girl aged 2-10 years in good health and CMV-seronegative.

The chain uses TRBV13 and TRBJ1-4; D not certain. Deletions cut 4 bases from V and 5 bases from J, with 14 bases between. CDR1 and CDR2 from the germline V gene are PRHDT and FYEKMQ (reference sequence). The CDR3 contains 15 residues. CDR3 residues: CASSSLGSLNEKLFF. The DNA of the CDR3 is TGTGCCAGCAGCTCCCTGGGGAGTTTGAATGAAAAACTGTTTTTT. The variable domain in full, with the rest retrieved from reference TRBV13 and TRBJ1-4, is AAGVIQSPRHLIKEKRETATLKCYPIPRHDTVYWYQQGPGQDPQFLISFYEKMQSDKGSIPDRFSAQQFSDYHSELNMSSLELGDSALYFCASSSLGSLNEKLFFGSGTQLSVL.

The V gene is TRBV15, the J gene TRBJ1-4, with D tentatively TRBD1 (6 bases). V lost 4 bases to trimming and J lost 8 bases, with 14 bases between them. The CDR3 contains 14 residues. CDR1 is LNHNV and CDR2 is YYDKDF in the germline V gene (reference sequence). CDR3 region: CATSTGAGEEKLFF. CDR3 nucleotides: TGTGCCACCAGCACAGGGGCGGGAGAGGAAAAACTGTTTTTT.

The chain combines TRBV19 with TRBJ2-1, with a tentative D call TRBD1 (7 bases). CDR1 and CDR2 from the germline V gene are LNHDA and SQIVND (reference sequence). Between the trimmed V and J ends, which lost 1 base and 9 bases, there was a span of 16 bases. This CDR3 has 15 amino acids. CDR3 in DNA: TGTGCCAGTAGTATAGGGCGGGACTCAGGGGGTGAGCAGTTCTTC. Translation gives CASSIGRDSGGEQFF.

This CDR3 is CASSSLTGKETQYF. CDR3 coding DNA: TGTGCCAGCAGTTCCTTGACAGGGAAGGAGACCCAGTACTTC. The V call is TRBV6-1, the J call TRBJ2-5, with 7 nucleotides matching TRBD1. The J segment lost 5 bases and the V segment lost 5 bases, leaving 8 bases of the junction unmatched. CDR3 size: 14 residues. Germline V lookup: CDR1 MNHNS, CDR2 SASEGT.

This chain connects TRBV11-3 to TRBJ2-3; 8 nucleotides agree with TRBD2. The CDR3 covers 14 residues. The germline CDR1 and CDR2 sequences are SGHNT and YENEEA. V trimming: 5 bases; J trimming: 0 bases; junction bases outside the gene matches: 1. Written as DNA, the CDR3 is TGTGCCAGCAGCCGGGAGGGCAGCACAGATACGCAGTATTTT. This codes for CASSREGSTDTQYF.

This sequence joins TRBV7-6 and TRBJ2-7; TRBD1 matches at 7 bases. CDR1 SGHVS and CDR2 FNYEAQ come from the germline V gene. J gave up 2 bases and V 5 bases, and 6 bases lay outside the gene matches. There are 14 residues in the CDR3. DNA of the CDR3: TGTGCCAGCAGCGCATCACAGGGGACCTACGAGCAGTACTTC. This sequence encodes CASSASQGTYEQYF.

The chain has TRBV29-1 and TRBJ2-5; D gene unclear. The DNA matches TRBJ2-7 better at its end, which makes the J call doubtful. The CDR3 has 12 residues. CDR1 and CDR2 (germline): SQVTM, ANQGSEA. CDR3 sequence (DNA): TGCAGCGTCCTAGATGGATCCTACGAGCAGTACTTC. Translated: CSVLDGSYEQYF.

The chain links TRBV18 to TRBJ1-3, with 7 bases matching TRBD1. The ends lost 3 bases at V and 2 bases at J; junction bases unmatched: 13. Germline assignment: CDR1 KGHSH and CDR2 LQKENI. There are 18 residues in the CDR3. CDR3 region: CASSPRGQVTHTGNTIYF. As DNA, the CDR3 is TGTGCCAGCTCACCCCGCGGACAGGTCACTCATACTGGAAACACCATATATTTT.

The chain employs TRBV5-1 and TRBJ2-7; 13 bases map to TRBD2. CDR3 length: 15 residues. Germline V gives CDR1 SGHRS, CDR2 YFSETQ. The junction had 4 bases not matched to a gene; V was cut back by 4 bases and J by 3 bases. CDR3 bases: TGCGCCAGCAGCCCCCGGACTAGCGGGGGCTACGAGCAGTACTTC. It yields the protein CASSPRTSGGYEQYF.

This clone was seen more than once but under ten times. The chain has TRBV7-9 and TRBJ2-5; D not certain. This CDR3 region has 13 residues. Germline-derived CDR1 and CDR2 are SEHNR and FQNEAQ (reference sequence). Trimming took off 3 bases at V and 0 bases at J, with 5 bases between the two ends. DNA for the CDR3: TGTGCCAGCAGCTTGAGATACCAAGAGACCCAGTACTTC. Translation gives CASSLRYQETQYF.

This chain links TRBV2 with TRBJ1-3; D ambiguous. The CDR3 spans 14 residues. Germline V gene data show CDR1 as SNHLY and CDR2 as FYNNEI. V was clipped by 8 bases and J by 0 bases, with 11 bases between them. CDR3 region: CASQTGHSGNTIYF. The CDR3 DNA is TGTGCCAGCCAAACTGGGCACTCTGGAAACACCATATATTTT.

V gene TRBV30 combines with J gene TRBJ1-1; the D gene is possibly TRBD1 (5 bases). V was trimmed by 5 bases and J by 0 bases, leaving 13 bases between them. The CDR3 has 14 amino acids. Germline-derived CDR1 and CDR2 are GTSNPN and SVGIG (reference sequence). The CDR3 nucleotides read TGTGCCTGGGGCCCTGACAGTCTGAACACTGAAGCTTTCTTT. This sequence encodes CAWGPDSLNTEAFF.

This chain connects TRBV18 to TRBJ1-1; D might be TRBD1 (6 bases). In germline, CDR1 is KGHSH, CDR2 LQKENI. The CDR3 spans 14 residues. V was trimmed by 3 bases and J by 6 bases, leaving 14 bases between them. CDR3 residues: CASSPTGLWAEAFF. CDR3 DNA sequence: TGTGCCAGCTCACCGACAGGCCTGTGGGCTGAAGCTTTCTTT.

The chain is built from TRBV6-1 and TRBJ2-3; 14 bases agree with TRBD2. There are 17 residues in the CDR3. Germline values: CDR1 MNHNS, CDR2 SASEGT. V shed 0 bases, J shed 10 bases, and the junction held 9 bases outside the gene matches. DNA of the CDR3: TGTGCCAGCAGTGAAGCGCTTGGGACTAGCGGGAGACCTTCGCAGTATTTT. Residues: CASSEALGTSGRPSQYF.

The J gene is TRBJ2-1, the V gene TRBV19, with D maybe TRBD2 (5 bases). Looked up from germline, CDR1 is LNHDA and CDR2 is SQIVND (reference sequence). The CDR3 contains 16 residues. The germline V and J ends were trimmed by 3 bases and 2 bases, with 14 bases remaining between them. CDR3 residues: CASSMRADSPYNEQFF. CDR3 coding DNA: TGTGCCAGTAGTATGAGGGCCGACTCACCCTACAATGAGCAGTTCTTC.

This clone was observed a handful of times. This chain links TRBV9 with TRBJ2-3, with TRBD2 identical over 15 bases. This CDR3 region has 18 residues. The V gene's germline CDR1 is SGDLS and CDR2 YYNGEE. The ends lost 4 bases at V and 2 bases at J; junction bases unmatched: 8. CDR3: CASSPRGLAGGYTDTQYF. CDR3 DNA: TGTGCCAGCAGCCCCAGGGGACTAGCGGGGGGTTACACAGATACGCAGTATTTT.

V gene TRBV30 combines with J gene TRBJ2-3; TRBD2 agrees at 10 bases. The CDR3 loop spans 12 amino acids. CDR1 GTSNPN and CDR2 SVGIG come from the germline V gene (reference sequence). The J segment lost 5 bases and the V segment lost 8 bases, leaving 4 bases of the junction unmatched. CDR3 nucleotides: TGTGCCCTAGCGGGAGAAGGAGATACGCAGTATTTT. Protein: CALAGEGDTQYF.

Written as DNA, the CDR3 is TGTGCCAGCAGTTTACCAGATTACAATGAGCAGTTCTTC. This translates into CASSLPDYNEQFF. The V gene is TRBV28, the J gene TRBJ2-1, with unresolved D. Germline assignment: CDR1 MDHEN and CDR2 SYDVKM. Trimming removed 2 bases at V and 4 bases at J, with 6 bases between. There are 13 residues in the CDR3.